This T cell receptor (beta chain) was sequenced in a study of CD8 T cells in Susac syndrome. Overall study context: Patients with Susac syndrome were therapy-naive, taking corticosteroids, with some also receiving intravenous immunoglobulin, or taking intravenous immunoglobulin alone at the time their blood was drawn.

RNA was extracted with the RNeasy kit, and a quantity of about 0.5 to 1 ug was reverse transcribed using random hexamers. In TCRdb, the immunoSEQ multiplex PCR reads were re-called with MiXCR into one record per CDR3 protein. The sample contains approximately 120,000 distinct CDR3 sequences, around 94% of which appear only once. The junction had 6 bases not matched to a gene; V was cut back by 5 bases and J by 4 bases. The CDR3 loop spans 14 amino acids. Germline V CDR1 and CDR2: LNHDA, SQIVND (reference sequence). This chain joins TRBV19 and TRBJ1-2; 8 nucleotides align to TRBD1. Sequencing used CD8+ T cells from PBMCs. The sequence derives from a human donor with Susac syndrome. The chain's CDR3 is CASSATGGFYGYTF. The CDR3 region has the DNA TGTGCCAGTAGTGCCACAGGGGGATTCTATGGCTACACCTTC.